This paragraph covers one TCR beta chain sequence. This sample is part of a study of blood T cell repertoires in COVID-19. In Cohort 3, a recovered donor had either two negative PCRs, clearance, or symptom resolution. The CDR3 has 14 residues. V lost 10 bases, J lost 8 bases, and 15 bases stayed unmatched. CDR1 is SGHTA and CDR2 is FQGNSA in the germline V gene. Per the authors' pipeline: Counts of nucleated cells, estimated from reference gene primer amplification, were obtained. Using immunoSEQ multiplex PCR, the repertoire was profiled, and TCRdb retains in-frame clones only, with some absent. D and trimming come from the DNA, and the V and J calls and clone size come from that table. This table holds about 290,000 clones, around 90% found once.

Material for sequencing was PBMCs or T cells enriched from blood (not recorded which). The chain recombines TRBV7-2 with TRBJ2-7; 9 bases line up with TRBD2. The TCR comes from a woman aged 40-49 years who had recovered from COVID-19. CDR3 loop: CANPKRGEPLKQYF. The CDR3 DNA reads as TGTGCCAACCCGAAGCGGGGGGAACCCTTGAAGCAGTACTTC.